Listed below are T cell receptor beta chains from one sample, sequenced in a study of identical twins. TCRdb analysed the 5' RACE reads with MiXCR anew, one entry per CDR3 protein. Among over 550,000 distinct CDR3 sequences listed, under 8.5% were seen once. A further study also used this sample, focusing on yellow fever vaccine responses in identical twins.

The specimen was PBMCs. The source is a woman under 30 in good health. CDR3s leave out the opening cysteine and the closing phenylalanine or tryptophan. The order of the fields is V gene, J gene, CDR3 protein.

V: TRBV12-3/TRBV12-4
J: TRBJ2-1
CDR3: ASRGTARGNEQF

V: TRBV2
J: TRBJ2-3
CDR3: ASSYRADTQY

V: TRBV18
J: TRBJ2-2
CDR3: ASSHYDAGYSMYSNTGELF

V: TRBV15
J: TRBJ2-4
CDR3: ATSRELVSGSSLGKNIQY

V: TRBV5-5
J: TRBJ2-2
CDR3: ASSSGPRRETGELF

V: TRBV25-1
J: TRBJ1-1
CDR3: ASSEPRGNTEAF

V: TRBV20-1
J: TRBJ2-1
CDR3: SATPRTSGSQTYNEQF

V: TRBV11-2
J: TRBJ2-1
CDR3: ASSLLAGVTEQF

V: TRBV5-1
J: TRBJ2-5
CDR3: ASSQLGLAGPGGRETQY

V: TRBV3-1
J: TRBJ2-5
CDR3: ASSHSSRTEETQY

V: TRBV12-3/TRBV12-4
J: TRBJ2-1
CDR3: ASSPWDASSYNEQF

V: TRBV27
J: TRBJ2-7
CDR3: ASSFSYSGTYEQY

V: TRBV9
J: TRBJ1-6
CDR3: ASSVGSDVYNSPLH

V: TRBV29-1
J: TRBJ2-5
CDR3: SVRLAGGLETQY

V: TRBV12-3/TRBV12-4
J: TRBJ2-2
CDR3: ASSRGPSGTNTGELF

V: TRBV2
J: TRBJ2-1
CDR3: ASSEMGLYNEQF

V: TRBV3-1
J: TRBJ2-1
CDR3: ASSKGQVREEQF

V: TRBV20-1
J: TRBJ2-5
CDR3: SARVGGAKETQY

V: TRBV7-3
J: TRBJ2-1
CDR3: ASSLNPPSGWNEQF

V: TRBV12-3/TRBV12-4
J: TRBJ1-3
CDR3: ASRGRGNTIY

V: TRBV7-9
J: TRBJ1-4
CDR3: ASSLVGGTANEKLF

V: TRBV2
J: TRBJ1-1
CDR3: ASSRGSVNTEAF

V: TRBV28
J: TRBJ1-2
CDR3: ASSTPLNSGDMGYT

V: TRBV7-8
J: TRBJ2-4
CDR3: ASSERDLGGIQY

V: TRBV5-1
J: TRBJ2-2
CDR3: ASSAPLAGNTGELF

V: TRBV5-1
J: TRBJ2-1
CDR3: ASSESGSSYNEQF

V: TRBV4-1
J: TRBJ2-1
CDR3: ASSGTGDDQF

V: TRBV12-3/TRBV12-4
J: TRBJ2-7
CDR3: ASSLGDTRYEQY

V: TRBV12-3/TRBV12-4
J: TRBJ2-3
CDR3: ASRRLAGGYTDTQY

V: TRBV7-8
J: TRBJ1-6
CDR3: ASMESGSPLH

V: TRBV29-1
J: TRBJ2-7
CDR3: SVGSAGKGLRTGYEQY

V: TRBV24-1
J: TRBJ2-1
CDR3: ATSDWAEGYDNEQF

V: TRBV7-8
J: TRBJ2-7
CDR3: ASSYGTSGRSYEQY

V: TRBV6-5
J: TRBJ1-5
CDR3: ASSYDANQPQH

V: TRBV5-5
J: TRBJ1-4
CDR3: ASSRTGLNEKLF

V: TRBV12-3/TRBV12-4
J: TRBJ2-7
CDR3: ASSRGTGAYEQY

V: TRBV29-1
J: TRBJ2-2
CDR3: SVVTSGGTGELF

V: TRBV3-1
J: TRBJ2-3
CDR3: ASSRGTSGRTDTQY

V: TRBV5-1
J: TRBJ2-1
CDR3: ASSPGQGVNEQF

V: TRBV28
J: TRBJ1-4
CDR3: ASRESGAGNEKLF

V: TRBV20-1
J: TRBJ1-1
CDR3: SADKTMDTEAF

V: TRBV24-1
J: TRBJ2-7
CDR3: ATSDSALRGSEQY

V: TRBV3-1
J: TRBJ2-1
CDR3: ASSQVRERSWDEQF

V: TRBV19
J: TRBJ2-7
CDR3: ASSTLAGVGSYEQY

V: TRBV12-3/TRBV12-4
J: TRBJ1-1
CDR3: ASIPGQGPAF

V: TRBV5-1
J: TRBJ2-1
CDR3: ASSYRDRLSYNEQF

V: TRBV27
J: TRBJ2-7
CDR3: ASSTPPGPSYEQY

V: TRBV6-1
J: TRBJ2-5
CDR3: AIQNRIILETQY

V: TRBV5-1
J: TRBJ1-1
CDR3: ASSQRTSYTEAF

V: TRBV6-1
J: TRBJ1-1
CDR3: ASSVTGTGHMRAF

V: TRBV14
J: TRBJ1-6
CDR3: ASSQVRQPLH

V: TRBV7-9
J: TRBJ2-7
CDR3: ASSLEGWNVYEQY

V: TRBV7-9
J: TRBJ2-1
CDR3: ASSLDTGGEF

V: TRBV28
J: TRBJ2-5
CDR3: ASTGFVGGLTRETQY

V: TRBV28
J: TRBJ2-7
CDR3: ASSPQPIQGQY

V: TRBV6-2/TRBV6-3
J: TRBJ1-4
CDR3: ASSLHRYRATNEKLF

V: TRBV29-1
J: TRBJ2-5
CDR3: SVSLGGAGETQY

V: TRBV6-5
J: TRBJ2-3
CDR3: ASSYSQGIDTDTQY